This T cell receptor (beta chain) is drawn from a study of blood T cells in healthy people across ages. A second roughly 6 to 11 cycle PCR used barcoded and J-beta primers. Each CDR3 protein gets one entry after TCRdb re-called the 5' RACE reads with MiXCR. Of hundreds of thousands of distinct CDR3 sequences in the sample, 25% are singletons; the top ten hold 9.4%. The CDR3 is 16 amino acids. Unmatched junction bases numbered 12, after V lost 6 bases and J lost 4 bases. The sample holds a few counts of this clonotype. A further study also used this sample, focusing on T cells of mothers and their children.

This sequence was found in a boy under 18 in good health. The sample taken for sequencing was blood. V is TRBV12-3 or TRBV12-4 and J is TRBJ1-1, with 9 nucleotides matching TRBD1. The CDR3, as DNA: TGTGCCAGCAGAATCCCGGACAGGGGTTTGCCCACTGAAGCTTTCTTT. Translated: CASRIPDRGLPTEAFF.